These 2 T cell receptor beta chains were all obtained from the same sample, sequenced in a study of shared clonotypes between healthy human individuals. Assay: immunoSEQ multiplex PCR; the TCRdb copy retains only in-frame clones and omits some. The data contain approximately 530,000 clones, 95% to 96% of them singletons. The sequencing input was naive CD4+ T cells sorted from blood. The subset denotes: CD45RA+ positively selected. All receptors derive from a woman aged 30 to 39 in good health.

The genes are TRBV29-1 and TRBJ1-1; no firm D call. This CDR3 has 13 residues. V was clipped by 4 bases and J by 4 bases, with 13 bases between them. Germline-derived CDR1 and CDR2 are SQVTM and ANQGSEA. The chain's CDR3 is CSVGGVVTTEAFF. Written as DNA, the CDR3 is TGCAGCGTTGGCGGCGTGGTAACCACTGAAGCTTTCTTT.

DNA of the CDR3: TGTGCCAGCAGTGAATTACGTCAACGGGCGAGCCAAGAGACCCAGTACTTC. It encodes CASSELRQRASQETQYF. V gene TRBV2 combines with J gene TRBJ2-5; D remains unclear. The CDR3 consists of 17 residues. Germline-derived CDR1 and CDR2 are SNHLY and FYNNEI. Trimming cost V 2 bases and J 1 base, with 17 bases left between them.